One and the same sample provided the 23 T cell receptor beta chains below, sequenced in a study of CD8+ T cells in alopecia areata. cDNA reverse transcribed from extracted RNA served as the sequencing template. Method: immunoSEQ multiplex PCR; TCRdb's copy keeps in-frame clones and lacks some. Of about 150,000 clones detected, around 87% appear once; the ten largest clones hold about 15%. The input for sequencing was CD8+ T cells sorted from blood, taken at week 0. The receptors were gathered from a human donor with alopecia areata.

The DNA of the CDR3 is TGTGCCAGCAGCTTAGGTTCGGGAGATACGCAGTATTTT. As protein: CASSLGSGDTQYF. V gene TRBV7-8 combines with J gene TRBJ2-3; D gene unclear. The germline gives CDR1 SGHVS, CDR2 FQNEAQ. CDR3 length equals 13 residues. V was shortened by 1 base and J by 5 bases, with 7 bases between the two germline ends.

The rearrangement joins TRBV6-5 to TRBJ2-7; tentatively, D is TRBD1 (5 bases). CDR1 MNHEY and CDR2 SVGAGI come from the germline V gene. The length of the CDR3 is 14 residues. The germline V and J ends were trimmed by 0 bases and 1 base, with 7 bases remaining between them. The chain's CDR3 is CASSYSRQSYEQYF. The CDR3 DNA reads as TGTGCCAGCAGTTACTCAAGACAGTCCTACGAGCAGTACTTC.

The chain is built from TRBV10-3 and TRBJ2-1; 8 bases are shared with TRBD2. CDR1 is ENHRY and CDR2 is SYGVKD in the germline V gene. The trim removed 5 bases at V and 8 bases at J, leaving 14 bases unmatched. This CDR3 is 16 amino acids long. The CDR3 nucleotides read TGTGCCATCAGTCTAATCCGGGACCGGCGGGAGGATGAGCAGTTCTTC. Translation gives CAISLIRDRREDEQFF.

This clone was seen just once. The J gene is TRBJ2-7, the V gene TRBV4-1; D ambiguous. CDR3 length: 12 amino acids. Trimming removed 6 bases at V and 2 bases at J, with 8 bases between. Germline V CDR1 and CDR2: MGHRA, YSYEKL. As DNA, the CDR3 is TGCGCCAGCAGTGGGGAAGCCTACGAGCAGTACTTC. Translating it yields CASSGEAYEQYF.

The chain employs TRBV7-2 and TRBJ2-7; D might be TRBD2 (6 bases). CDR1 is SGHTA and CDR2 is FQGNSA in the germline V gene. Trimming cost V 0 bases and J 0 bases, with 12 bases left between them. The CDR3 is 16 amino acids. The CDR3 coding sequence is TGTGCCAGCAGCTTAGCGCGCACGGGAGACTCCTACGAGCAGTACTTC. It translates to CASSLARTGDSYEQYF.

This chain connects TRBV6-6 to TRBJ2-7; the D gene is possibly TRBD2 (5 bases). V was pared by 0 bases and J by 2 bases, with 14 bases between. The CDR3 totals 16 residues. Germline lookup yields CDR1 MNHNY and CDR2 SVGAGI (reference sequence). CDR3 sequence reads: CASSYSGEIVTYEQYF. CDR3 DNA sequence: TGTGCCAGCAGTTACTCCGGGGAGATCGTGACCTACGAGCAGTACTTC.

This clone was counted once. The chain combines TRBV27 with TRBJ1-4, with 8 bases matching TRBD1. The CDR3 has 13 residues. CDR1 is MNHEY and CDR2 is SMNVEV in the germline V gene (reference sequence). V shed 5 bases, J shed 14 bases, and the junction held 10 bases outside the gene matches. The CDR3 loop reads CASSPNPGQGLFF. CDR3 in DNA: TGTGCCAGCAGTCCCAACCCCGGACAGGGCCTGTTTTTT.

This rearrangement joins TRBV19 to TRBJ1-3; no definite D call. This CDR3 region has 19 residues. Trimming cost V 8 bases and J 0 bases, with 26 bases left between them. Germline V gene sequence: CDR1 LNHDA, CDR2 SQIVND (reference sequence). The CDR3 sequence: CASVSQMGSLKFSGNTIYF. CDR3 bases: TGTGCCAGTGTTTCACAAATGGGATCTCTTAAATTCTCTGGAAACACCATATATTTT. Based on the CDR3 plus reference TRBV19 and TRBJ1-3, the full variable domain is DGGITQSPKYLFRKEGQNVTLSCEQNLNHDAMYWYRQDPGQGLRLIYYSQIVNDFQKGDIAEGYSVSREKKESFPLTVTSAQKNPTAFYLCASVSQMGSLKFSGNTIYFGEGSWLTVV.

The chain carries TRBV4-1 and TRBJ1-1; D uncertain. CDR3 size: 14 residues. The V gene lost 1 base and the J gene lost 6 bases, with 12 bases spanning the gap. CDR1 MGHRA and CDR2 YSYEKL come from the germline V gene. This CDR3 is CASSQGPGVAEAFF. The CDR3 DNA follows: TGCGCCAGCAGCCAAGGGCCTGGGGTGGCTGAAGCTTTCTTT.

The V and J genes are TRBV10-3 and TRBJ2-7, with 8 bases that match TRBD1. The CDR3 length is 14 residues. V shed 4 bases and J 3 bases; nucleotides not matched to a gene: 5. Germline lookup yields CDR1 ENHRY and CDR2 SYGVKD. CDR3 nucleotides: TGTGCCATCAGTGCGCCGGGACAGGACTACGAGCAGTACTTC. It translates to CAISAPGQDYEQYF.

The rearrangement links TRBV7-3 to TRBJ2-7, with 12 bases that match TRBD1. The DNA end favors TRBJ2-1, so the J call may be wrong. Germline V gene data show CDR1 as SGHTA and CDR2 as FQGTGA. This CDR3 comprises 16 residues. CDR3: CASSWLGTGGMDEQFF. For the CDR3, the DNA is TGTGCCAGCAGCTGGCTTGGGACAGGGGGCATGGATGAGCAGTTCTTC.

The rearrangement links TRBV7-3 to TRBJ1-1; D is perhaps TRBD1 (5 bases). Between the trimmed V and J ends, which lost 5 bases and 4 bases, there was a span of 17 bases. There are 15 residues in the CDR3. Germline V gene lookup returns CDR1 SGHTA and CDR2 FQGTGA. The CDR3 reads CASSPGKGRGTEAFF. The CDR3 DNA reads TGTGCCAGCAGCCCGGGAAAGGGGAGGGGCACTGAAGCTTTCTTT.

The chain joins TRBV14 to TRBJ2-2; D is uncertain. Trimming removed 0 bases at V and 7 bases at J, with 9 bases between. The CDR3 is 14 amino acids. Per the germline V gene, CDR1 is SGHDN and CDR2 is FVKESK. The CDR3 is CASSQDDRSGELFF. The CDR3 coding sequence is TGTGCCAGCAGCCAAGATGATCGGAGCGGGGAGCTGTTTTTT. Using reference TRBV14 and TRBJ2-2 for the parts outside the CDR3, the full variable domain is EAGVTQFPSHSVIEKGQTVTLRCDPISGHDNLYWYRRVMGKEIKFLLHFVKESKQDESGMPNNRFLAERTGGTYSTLKVQPAELEDSGVYFCASSQDDRSGELFFGEGSRLTVL.

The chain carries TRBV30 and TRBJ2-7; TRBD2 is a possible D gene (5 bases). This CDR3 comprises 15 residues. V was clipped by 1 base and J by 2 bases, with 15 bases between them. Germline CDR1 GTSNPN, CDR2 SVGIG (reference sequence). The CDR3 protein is CAWSGVSGTPYEQYF. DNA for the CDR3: TGTGCCTGGAGTGGGGTAAGCGGAACCCCCTACGAGCAGTACTTC.

CDR3 nucleotides: TGCGCCAGCAGCTTGACTAGCGGGGCCGGGGAGCTGTTTTTT. It translates to CASSLTSGAGELFF. The chain employs TRBV5-1 and TRBJ2-2, with 10 bases matching TRBD2. Per the germline V gene, CDR1 is SGHRS and CDR2 is YFSETQ. V shed 1 base, J shed 6 bases, and the junction held 0 bases outside the gene matches. This CDR3 has 14 amino acids.

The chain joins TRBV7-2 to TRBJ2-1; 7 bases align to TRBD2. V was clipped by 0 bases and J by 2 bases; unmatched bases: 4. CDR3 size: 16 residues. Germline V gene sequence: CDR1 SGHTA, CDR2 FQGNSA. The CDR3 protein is CASSLAGGLTYNEQFF. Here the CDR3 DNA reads TGTGCCAGCAGCTTAGCGGGAGGGCTTACCTACAATGAGCAGTTCTTC.

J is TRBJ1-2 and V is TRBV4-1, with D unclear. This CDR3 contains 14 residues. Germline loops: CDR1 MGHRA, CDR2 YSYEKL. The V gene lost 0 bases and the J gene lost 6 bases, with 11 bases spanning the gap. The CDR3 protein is CASSQDMWGDGYTF. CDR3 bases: TGCGCCAGCAGCCAAGACATGTGGGGTGATGGCTACACCTTC.

CDR3 in DNA: TGTGCCAGCAGTTTAAGGGGGGAATATTACGAGCAGTACTTC. Protein sequence: CASSLRGEYYEQYF. This chain uses TRBV28 with TRBJ2-7; either TRBD1 or TRBD2 may supply D (6 bases each). Trimming shortened V by 2 bases and J by 4 bases, and 12 bases separated the two germline ends. This CDR3 is 14 amino acids long. Germline-derived CDR1 and CDR2 are MDHEN and SYDVKM.

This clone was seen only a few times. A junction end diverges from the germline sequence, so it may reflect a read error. The CDR3 spells CASSEAENPGTQGSF. CDR3 nucleotide sequence: TGTGCCAGCAGTGAAGCAGAAAACCCCGGGACCCAAGGCTCATTT. V usage is TRBV6-1 and J usage is TRBJ1-5, with D perhaps matching TRBD1 (5 bases). This CDR3 contains 15 residues. Germline assignment: CDR1 MNHNS and CDR2 SASEGT.

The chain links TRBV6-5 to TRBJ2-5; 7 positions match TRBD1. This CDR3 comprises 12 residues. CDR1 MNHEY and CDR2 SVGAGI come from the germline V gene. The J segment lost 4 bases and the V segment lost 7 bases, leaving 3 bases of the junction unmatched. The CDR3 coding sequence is TGTGCCAGCACCCGGGACAGAGAGACCCAGTACTTC. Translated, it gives CASTRDRETQYF.

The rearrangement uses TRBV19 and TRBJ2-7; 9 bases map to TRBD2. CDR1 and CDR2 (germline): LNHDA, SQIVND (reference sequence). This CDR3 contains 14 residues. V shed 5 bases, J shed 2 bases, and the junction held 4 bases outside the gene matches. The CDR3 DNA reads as TGTGCCAGTAGTCCGCGGGAGGGCCCCTACGAGCAGTACTTC. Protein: CASSPREGPYEQYF.

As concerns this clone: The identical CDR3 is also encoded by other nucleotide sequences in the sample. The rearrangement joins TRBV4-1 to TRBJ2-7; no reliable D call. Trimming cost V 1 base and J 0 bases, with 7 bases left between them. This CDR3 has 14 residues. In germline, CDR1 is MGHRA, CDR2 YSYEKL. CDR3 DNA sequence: TGCGCCAGCAGCCAAGGCAAGGGCTCCTACGAGCAGTACTTC. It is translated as CASSQGKGSYEQYF.

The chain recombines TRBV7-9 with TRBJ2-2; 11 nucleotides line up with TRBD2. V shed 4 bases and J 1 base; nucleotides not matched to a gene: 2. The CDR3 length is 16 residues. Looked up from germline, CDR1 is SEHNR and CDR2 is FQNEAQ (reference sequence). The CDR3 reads CASSSTSGGNTGELFF. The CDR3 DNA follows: TGTGCCAGCAGCTCCACTAGCGGGGGGAACACCGGGGAGCTGTTTTTT. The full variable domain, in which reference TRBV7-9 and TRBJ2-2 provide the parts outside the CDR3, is DTGVSQNPRHKITKRGQNVTFRCDPISEHNRLYWYRQTLGQGPEFLTYFQNEAQLEKSRLLSDRFSAERPKGSFSTLEIQRTEQGDSAMYLCASSSTSGGNTGELFFGEGSRLTVL.